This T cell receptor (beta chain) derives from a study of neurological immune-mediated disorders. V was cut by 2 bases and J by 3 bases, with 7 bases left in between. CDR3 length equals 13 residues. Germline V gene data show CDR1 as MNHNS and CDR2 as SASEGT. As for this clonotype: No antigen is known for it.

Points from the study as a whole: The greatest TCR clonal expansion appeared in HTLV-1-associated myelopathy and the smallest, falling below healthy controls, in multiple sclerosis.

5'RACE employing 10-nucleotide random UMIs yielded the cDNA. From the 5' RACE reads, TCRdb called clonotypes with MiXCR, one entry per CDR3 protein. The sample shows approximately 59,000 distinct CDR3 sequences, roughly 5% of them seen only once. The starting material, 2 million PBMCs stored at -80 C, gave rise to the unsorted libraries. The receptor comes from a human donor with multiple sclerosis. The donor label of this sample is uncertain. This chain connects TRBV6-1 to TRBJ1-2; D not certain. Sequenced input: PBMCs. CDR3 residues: CASSESPHYGYTF. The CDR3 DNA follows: TGTGCCAGCAGTGAATCCCCTCACTATGGCTACACCTTC.